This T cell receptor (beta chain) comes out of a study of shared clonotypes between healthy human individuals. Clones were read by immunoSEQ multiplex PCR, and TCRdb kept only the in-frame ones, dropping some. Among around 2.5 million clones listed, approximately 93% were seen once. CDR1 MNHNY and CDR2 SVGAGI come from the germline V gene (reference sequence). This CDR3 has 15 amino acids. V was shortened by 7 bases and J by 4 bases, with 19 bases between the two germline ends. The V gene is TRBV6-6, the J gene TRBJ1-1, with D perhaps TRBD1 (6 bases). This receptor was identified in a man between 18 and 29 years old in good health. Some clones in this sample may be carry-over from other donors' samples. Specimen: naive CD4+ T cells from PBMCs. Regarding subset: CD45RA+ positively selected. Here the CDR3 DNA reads TGTGCCAGCATCTCGGACAGCTCCGGGGGCACTGAAGCTTTCTTT. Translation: CASISDSSGGTEAFF.